What follows describes a single T cell receptor beta chain. These data are taken from a study of blood T cell repertoires in COVID-19. Across the study: There were acute and convalescent COVID-19 samples, and they came from the United States, Italy and Spain. PBMCs, B-cell-depleted T cells, or T cells were the source of the cDNA or gDNA that made up the material.

CDR3 length: 14 amino acids. V gave up 0 bases and J gave up 6 bases, with 12 bases separating them. The germline V gene encodes CDR1 LNHNV and CDR2 YYDKDF (reference sequence). Living in 25 or so US areas, the participants were between about 18 and 90 years of age. Cohort 3 recovered donors had two negative PCRs, clearance, or symptom resolution. The data were produced by immunoSEQ multiplex PCR, yet TCRdb's version contains in-frame clones alone and is incomplete. The table includes 100,000 or so clones, approximately 86% detected once. Source material: PBMCs or T cells enriched from blood (not recorded which). This chain links TRBV15 with TRBJ2-7; weak D call: TRBD2 (5 bases). This TCR was sampled from a woman aged 45 to 65 who had recovered from COVID-19. The CDR3 DNA reads as TGTGCCACCAGCAGAGAGTCCGCCGGGGTCGAGCAGTACTTC. It specifies CATSRESAGVEQYF.